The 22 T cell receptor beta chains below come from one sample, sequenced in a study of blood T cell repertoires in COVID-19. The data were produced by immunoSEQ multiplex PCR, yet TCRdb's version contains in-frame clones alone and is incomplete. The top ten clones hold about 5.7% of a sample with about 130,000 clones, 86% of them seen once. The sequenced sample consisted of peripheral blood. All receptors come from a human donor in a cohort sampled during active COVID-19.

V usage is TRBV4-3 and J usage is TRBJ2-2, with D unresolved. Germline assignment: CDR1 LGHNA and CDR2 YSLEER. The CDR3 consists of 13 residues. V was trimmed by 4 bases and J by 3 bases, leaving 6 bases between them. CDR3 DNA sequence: TGCGCCAGCAGCCCGCGTTACACCGGGGAGCTGTTTTTT. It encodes CASSPRYTGELFF.

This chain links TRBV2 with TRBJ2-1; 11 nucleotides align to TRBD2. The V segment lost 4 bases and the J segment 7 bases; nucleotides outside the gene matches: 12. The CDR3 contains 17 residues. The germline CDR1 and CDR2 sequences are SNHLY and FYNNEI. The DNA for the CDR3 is TGTGCCAGCAGTGGTAGCGGGAGGGCCCTCTCTAAGAATGAGCAGTTCTTC. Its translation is CASSGSGRALSKNEQFF.

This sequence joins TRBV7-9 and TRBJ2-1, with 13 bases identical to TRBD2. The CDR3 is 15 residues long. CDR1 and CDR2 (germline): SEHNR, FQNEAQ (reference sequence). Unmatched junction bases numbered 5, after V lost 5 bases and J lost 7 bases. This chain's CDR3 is CASSPGTSGKNEQFF. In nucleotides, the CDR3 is TGTGCCAGCAGCCCGGGGACTAGCGGGAAAAATGAGCAGTTCTTC.

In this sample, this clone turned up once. The CDR3 nucleotides are TGTGCCACCAGTGATCGGACAGGGCTACAAGAGACCCAGTACTTC. Translation: CATSDRTGLQETQYF. The V and J genes are TRBV24-1 and TRBJ2-5; 8 nucleotides match TRBD1. Germline CDR1 KGHDR, CDR2 SFDVKD. The trim removed 3 bases at V and 2 bases at J, leaving 4 bases unmatched. The CDR3 loop spans 15 amino acids.

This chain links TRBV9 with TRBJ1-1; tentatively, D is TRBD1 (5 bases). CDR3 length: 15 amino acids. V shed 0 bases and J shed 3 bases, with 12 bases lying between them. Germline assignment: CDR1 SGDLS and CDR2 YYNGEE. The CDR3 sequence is CASSVGVDKDTEAFF. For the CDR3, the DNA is TGTGCCAGCAGCGTAGGCGTGGACAAGGACACTGAAGCTTTCTTT.

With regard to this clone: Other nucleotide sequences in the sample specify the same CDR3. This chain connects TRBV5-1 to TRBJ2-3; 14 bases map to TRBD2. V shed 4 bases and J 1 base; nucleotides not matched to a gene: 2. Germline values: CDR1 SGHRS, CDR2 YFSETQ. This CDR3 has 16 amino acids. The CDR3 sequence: CASSPGLAGGTDTQYF. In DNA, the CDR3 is TGCGCCAGCAGCCCGGGACTAGCGGGGGGCACAGATACGCAGTATTTT.

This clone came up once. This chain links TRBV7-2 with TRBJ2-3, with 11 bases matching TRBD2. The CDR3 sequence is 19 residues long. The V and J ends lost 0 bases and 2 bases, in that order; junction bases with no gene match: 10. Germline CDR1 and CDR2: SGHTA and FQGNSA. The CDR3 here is CASSLAPASGRRLTDTQYF. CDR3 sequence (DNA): TGTGCCAGCAGCTTAGCGCCGGCTAGCGGGAGGCGCCTCACAGATACGCAGTATTTT. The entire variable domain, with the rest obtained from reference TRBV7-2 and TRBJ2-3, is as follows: GAGVSQSPSNKVTEKGKDVELRCDPISGHTALYWYRQSLGQGLEFLIYFQGNSAPDKSGLPSDRFSAERTGGSVSTLTIQRTQQEDSAVYLCASSLAPASGRRLTDTQYFGPGTRLTVL.

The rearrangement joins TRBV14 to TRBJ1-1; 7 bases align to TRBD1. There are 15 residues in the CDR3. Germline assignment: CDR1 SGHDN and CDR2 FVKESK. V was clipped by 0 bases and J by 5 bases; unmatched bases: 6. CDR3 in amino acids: CASSQEGARGTEAFF. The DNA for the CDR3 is TGTGCCAGCAGCCAAGAAGGGGCCAGGGGGACTGAAGCTTTCTTT.

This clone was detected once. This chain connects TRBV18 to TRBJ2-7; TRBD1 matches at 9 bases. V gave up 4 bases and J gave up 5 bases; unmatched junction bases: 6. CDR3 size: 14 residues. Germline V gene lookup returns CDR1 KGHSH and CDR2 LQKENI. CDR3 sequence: CASSRRTGEDEQYF. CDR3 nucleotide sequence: TGTGCCAGCTCACGACGGACAGGGGAGGACGAGCAGTACTTC.

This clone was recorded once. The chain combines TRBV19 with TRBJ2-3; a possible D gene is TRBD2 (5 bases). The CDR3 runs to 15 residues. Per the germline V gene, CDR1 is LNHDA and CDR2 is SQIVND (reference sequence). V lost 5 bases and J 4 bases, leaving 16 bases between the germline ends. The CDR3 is CASSPPGLVADTQYF. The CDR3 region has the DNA TGTGCCAGTAGTCCCCCGGGGTTAGTCGCAGATACGCAGTATTTT.

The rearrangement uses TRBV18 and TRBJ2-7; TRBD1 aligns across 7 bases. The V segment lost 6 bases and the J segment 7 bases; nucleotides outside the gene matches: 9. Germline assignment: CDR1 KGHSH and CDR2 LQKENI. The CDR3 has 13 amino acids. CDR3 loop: CASSSDRVEEQYF. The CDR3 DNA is TGTGCCAGCTCTTCAGACAGGGTTGAAGAGCAGTACTTC.

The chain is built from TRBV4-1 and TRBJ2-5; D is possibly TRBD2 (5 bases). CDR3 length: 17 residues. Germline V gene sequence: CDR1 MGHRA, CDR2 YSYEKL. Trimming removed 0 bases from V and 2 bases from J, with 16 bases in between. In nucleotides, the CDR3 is TGCGCCAGCAGCCAAGATTTTGGGGTAGCGAATCAAGAGACCCAGTACTTC. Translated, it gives CASSQDFGVANQETQYF.

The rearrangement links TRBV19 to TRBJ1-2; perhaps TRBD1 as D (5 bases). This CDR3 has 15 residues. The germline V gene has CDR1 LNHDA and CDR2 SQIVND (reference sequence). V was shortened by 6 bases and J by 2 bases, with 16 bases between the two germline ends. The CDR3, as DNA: TGTGCCAGTAGACCGGGGGATTACATGAACTATGGCTACACCTTC. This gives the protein CASRPGDYMNYGYTF.

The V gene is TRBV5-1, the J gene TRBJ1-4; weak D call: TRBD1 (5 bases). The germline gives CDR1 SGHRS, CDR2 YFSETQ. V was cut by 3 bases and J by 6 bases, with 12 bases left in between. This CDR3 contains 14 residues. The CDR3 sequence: CASSSGLRDEKLFF. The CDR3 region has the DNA TGCGCCAGCAGCTCAGGGTTACGGGATGAAAAACTGTTTTTT. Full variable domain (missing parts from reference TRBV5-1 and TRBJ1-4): KAGVTQTPRYLIKTRGQQVTLSCSPISGHRSVSWYQQTPGQGLQFLFEYFSETQRNKGNFPGRFSGRQFSNSRSEMNVSTLELGDSALYLCASSSGLRDEKLFFGSGTQLSVL.

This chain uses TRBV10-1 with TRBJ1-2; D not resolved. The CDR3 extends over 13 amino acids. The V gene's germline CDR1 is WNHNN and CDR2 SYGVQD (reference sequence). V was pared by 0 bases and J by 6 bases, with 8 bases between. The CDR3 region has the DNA TGCGCCAGCAGTGAGTCTCCGGGGAATGGCTACACCTTC. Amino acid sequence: CASSESPGNGYTF.

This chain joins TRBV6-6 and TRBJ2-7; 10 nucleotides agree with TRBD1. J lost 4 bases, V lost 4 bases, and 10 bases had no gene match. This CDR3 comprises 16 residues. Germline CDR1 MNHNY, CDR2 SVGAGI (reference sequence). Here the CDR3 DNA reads TGTGCCAGCAGTTTCGACCGGGACAGGGGAGGGTACGAGCAGTACTTC. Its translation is CASSFDRDRGGYEQYF.

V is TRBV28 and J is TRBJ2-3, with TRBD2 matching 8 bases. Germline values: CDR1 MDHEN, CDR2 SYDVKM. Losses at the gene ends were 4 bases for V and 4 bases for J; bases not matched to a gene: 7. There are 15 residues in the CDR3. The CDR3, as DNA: TGTGCCAGCAGTTCCCAGCGGGAGAGGTCAGATACGCAGTATTTT. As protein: CASSSQRERSDTQYF.

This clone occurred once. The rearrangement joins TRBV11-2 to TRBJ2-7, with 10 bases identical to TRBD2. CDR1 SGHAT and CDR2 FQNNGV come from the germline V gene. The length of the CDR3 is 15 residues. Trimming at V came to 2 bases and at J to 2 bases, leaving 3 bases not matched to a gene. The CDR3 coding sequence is TGTGCCAGCAGCTTATTACTAGCGGGGACCTACGAGCAGTACTTC. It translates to CASSLLLAGTYEQYF.

CDR3 amino acids: CASRSGSSYNEQFF. DNA of the CDR3: TGTGCCAGTAGAAGCGGTTCCTCATACAATGAGCAGTTCTTC. The chain joins TRBV19 to TRBJ2-1, with D tentatively TRBD2 (5 bases). Germline lookup yields CDR1 LNHDA and CDR2 SQIVND (reference sequence). V lost 6 bases, J lost 4 bases, and 13 bases lay in between. CDR3 size: 14 residues.

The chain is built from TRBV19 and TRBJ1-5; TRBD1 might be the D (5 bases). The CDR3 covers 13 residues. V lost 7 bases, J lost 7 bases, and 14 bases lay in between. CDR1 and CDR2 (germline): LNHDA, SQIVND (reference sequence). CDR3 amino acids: CASTTGGPQPQHF. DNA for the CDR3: TGTGCCAGTACCACAGGAGGGCCCCAGCCCCAGCATTTT. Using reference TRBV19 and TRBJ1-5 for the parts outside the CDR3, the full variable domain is DGGITQSPKYLFRKEGQNVTLSCEQNLNHDAMYWYRQDPGQGLRLIYYSQIVNDFQKGDIAEGYSVSREKKESFPLTVTSAQKNPTAFYLCASTTGGPQPQHFGDGTRLSIL.

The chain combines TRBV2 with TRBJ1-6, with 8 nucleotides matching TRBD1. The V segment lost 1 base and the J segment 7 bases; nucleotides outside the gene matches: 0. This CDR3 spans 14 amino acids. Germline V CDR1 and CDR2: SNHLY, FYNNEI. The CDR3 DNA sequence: TGTGCCAGCAGTGAAGGGACAGGGAATTCACCCCTCCACTTT. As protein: CASSEGTGNSPLHF.

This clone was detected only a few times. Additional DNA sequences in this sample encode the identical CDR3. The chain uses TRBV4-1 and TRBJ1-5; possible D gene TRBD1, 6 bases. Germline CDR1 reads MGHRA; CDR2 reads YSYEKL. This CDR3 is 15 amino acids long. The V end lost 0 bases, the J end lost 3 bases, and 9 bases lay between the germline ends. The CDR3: CASSQDRTVNQPQHF. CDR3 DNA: TGCGCCAGCAGCCAAGATCGGACAGTCAATCAGCCCCAGCATTTT.